This is a list of T cell receptor beta chains from one sample in a study of regulatory T cells in long-lasting Graves disease. TCRdb re-called the multiplex PCR reads with MiXCR, one entry per CDR3 protein. Among 650,000 to 700,000 distinct CDR3 sequences, about 32% were seen once, and the ten largest hold roughly 40%. The material sequenced was peripheral blood mononuclear cells (PBMCs), taken when the disease was refractory, from a patient treated with antithyroid drugs. The receptors were sampled from a female donor with Graves disease. Both conserved end residues are part of each CDR3.

v_call	cdr3_aa
TRBV11-3	CASSQGGGLGTQYF
TRBV7-9	CASIRSQGASTEAFF
TRBV20-1	CSGQEGLRETQYF
TRBV19	CASSIYLAGPLGETQYF
TRBV20-1	CSAVPGQGYGYTF
TRBV12-3/TRBV12-4	CASSLFSGWGTEAFF
TRBV5-1	CAGRPSDYGYTF
TRBV28	CASTYGNTEAFF
TRBV27	CASSLYAGQPQHF
TRBV19	CASSSGTRIYEQYF
TRBV20-1	CSARDGLAGNNEQFF
TRBV6-1	CASSDRRNGLFRNEQFF
TRBV27	CASSRKTGGSSYEQYF
TRBV7-9	CASTERTGSALNSPLHF
TRBV6-1	CASRGTGRGTEAFF
TRBV27	CASSSSSFNGYTF
TRBV29-1	CSVDYGTEAFF
TRBV28	CASSSGGLADHEQYF
TRBV11-3	CASSPTGTGGAGGELFF
TRBV6-2/TRBV6-3	CASSYLTVAGEDWETQYF
TRBV9	CASSATSRAEQYF
TRBV19	CASSIVGGNQPQHF
TRBV6-2/TRBV6-3	CASSYSKRTAYSPLHF
TRBV6-5	CASSSFRPGTGDSSGANVLTF
TRBV20-1	CSARVPLAKNIQYF
TRBV7-2	CASSLVGTGVSGYTF
TRBV20-1	CSARPLDRGQETQYF
TRBV12-3/TRBV12-4	CASRLTGADTEAFF
TRBV10-3	CAMTPGGDNYGYTF
TRBV7-3	CASSLTGNRGYTF
TRBV12-3/TRBV12-4	CASSFTGRNTEAFF
TRBV12-3/TRBV12-4	CASSLRLADTGELFF
TRBV6-2/TRBV6-3	CASSMAGTSLEGYTF
TRBV14	CASSQDWGREAFF
TRBV5-1	CASSLSTQVGNTGELFF
TRBV27	CASSSGDRAEAFF
TRBV11-2	CASSQGSQGYNQPQHF
TRBV7-9	CASSFPRDNRRGDQPQHF
TRBV11-2	CASSSTKARDYGYTF
TRBV12-5	CASGFAPATSGRTYEQYF
TRBV9	CASSVGSGTPYEQYF
TRBV6-1	CASSRQREGAETQYF
TRBV20-1	CSAQTGNTEAFF
TRBV5-1	CASSFSGTQGGEQYF
TRBV6-1	CASSSLQGGGTEAFF
TRBV3-1	CASSQEQGYGYTF
TRBV11-2	CAGSLSRTSGYNEQFF
TRBV5-1	CASSDERGRIPRTYEQYF